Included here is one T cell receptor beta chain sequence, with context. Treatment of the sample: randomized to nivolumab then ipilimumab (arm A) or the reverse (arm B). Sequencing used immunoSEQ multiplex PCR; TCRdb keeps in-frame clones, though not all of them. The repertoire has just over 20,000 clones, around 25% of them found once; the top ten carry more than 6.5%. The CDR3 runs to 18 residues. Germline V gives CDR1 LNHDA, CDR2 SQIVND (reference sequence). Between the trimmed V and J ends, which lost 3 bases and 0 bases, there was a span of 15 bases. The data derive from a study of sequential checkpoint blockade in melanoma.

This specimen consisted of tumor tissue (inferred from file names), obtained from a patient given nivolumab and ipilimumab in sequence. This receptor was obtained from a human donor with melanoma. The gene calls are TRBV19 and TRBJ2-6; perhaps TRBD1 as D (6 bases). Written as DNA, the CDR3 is TGTGCCAGTAGTATTGGGGGCAGGGCGCCCTCTGGGGCCAACGTCCTGACTTTC. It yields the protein CASSIGGRAPSGANVLTF.